These T cell receptor beta chains were read from a single sample in a study of Ad26.COV2.S vaccination and SARS-CoV-2 variants. Profiling relied on immunoSEQ multiplex PCR, and the TCRdb table lists in-frame clones only, not all of them. The data contain about 370,000 clones, 89% of them singletons. The sequencing here drew on peripheral blood, taken in a trial of Ad26.COV2.S vaccine versus placebo. The source of these receptors is a person aged 18 to 65 who received the Ad26.COV2.S COVID-19 vaccine or a placebo. The CDR3 runs from the conserved cysteine through the conserved F or W.

j_call v_call cdr3_aa
TRBJ2-5 TRBV3-1/TRBV3-2 CASSQDWGQQETQYF
TRBJ2-7 TRBV11-2 CASSLWSGSGRSGAYEQYF
TRBJ1-4 TRBV6-5 CASRRQGASNEKLFF
TRBJ1-2 TRBV19 CASSIRGTGFGYGYTF
TRBJ2-1 TRBV10-3 CAISGTSAVNEQFF
TRBJ2-1 TRBV11-2 CASSPRVAGHYNEQFF
TRBJ1-3 TRBV4-1 CASSQEGGNTIYF
TRBJ1-3 TRBV6-5 CASSPGGISGNTIYF
TRBJ2-3 TRBV7-2 CASSSYGRPSTDTQYF
TRBJ2-3 TRBV6-5 CASSYSGGSTDTQYF
TRBJ2-1 TRBV2 CASASSGYNEQFF
TRBJ2-1 TRBV5-4 CASSFTSGRHNEQFF
TRBJ2-1 TRBV7-8 CASSLILAVSYNEQFF
TRBJ1-3 TRBV19 CASSTTGRNTIYF
TRBJ2-1 TRBV7-2 CASSSKVGLANEQFF
TRBJ2-1 TRBV7-9 CASSPRQGGYNEQFF
TRBJ1-1 TRBV30 CAWSQGDGTEAFF
TRBJ1-1 TRBV5-1 CASSLTGVENTEAFF
TRBJ1-1 TRBV11-2 CASSSTPRENTEAFF
TRBJ2-1 TRBV2 CASSEGTSSSNEQFF
TRBJ1-6 TRBV6-1 CASSEARGQNNSPLHF
TRBJ1-1 TRBV6-1 CASSDRGNTEAFF
TRBJ1-2 TRBV28 CASGSLGPDDGYTF
TRBJ2-7 TRBV30 CAWSVRLFGTGEYEQYF
TRBJ1-3 TRBV19 CASGNRAAGNTIYF
TRBJ1-1 TRBV30 CAWSVLNTEAFF
TRBJ2-6 TRBV7-9 CASSWRGAYSGANVLTF
TRBJ1-1 TRBV28 CASSTDRFNTEAFF
TRBJ2-4 TRBV5-5 CASSSTGGAKNIQYF
TRBJ2-7 TRBV27 CASSQSFGTGNYEQYF
TRBJ2-7 TRBV28 CASGGLADYEQYF
TRBJ1-3 TRBV28 CASYGEAPSGNTIYF
TRBJ1-5 TRBV7-3 CASSPADSHSNQPQHF
TRBJ2-5 TRBV19 CASSQDRGQETQYF
TRBJ2-5 TRBV28 CASSLVGLVETQYF
TRBJ2-5 TRBV28 CASSLGRGAQQETQYF
TRBJ2-2 TRBV10-3 CAISFEGWAGELFF
TRBJ1-1 TRBV5-4 CATYLGLSDTEAFF
TRBJ1-1 TRBV29-1 CSVEGVSNTEAFF
TRBJ2-1 TRBV7-7 CASSLSSGPFNEQFF
TRBJ2-1 TRBV7-9 CASSYGELTSGTYNEQFF
TRBJ2-5 TRBV19 CASSIRGREETQYF
TRBJ2-7 TRBV6-5 CASSYSRTSSYEQYF
TRBJ2-7 TRBV7-2 CASSLVGYEQYF
TRBJ2-4 TRBV11-3 CASSPGEHKREGNIQYF
TRBJ2-3 TRBV28 CASKSFTDTQYF
TRBJ2-5 TRBV19 CASSHRLGQGQETQYF
TRBJ2-7 TRBV9 CASSASGNRGEQYF
TRBJ2-7 TRBV4-3 CASSQDMRSEQYF
TRBJ1-1 TRBV28 CASTAPDRVAEAFF
TRBJ2-1 TRBV29-1 CSVLYPGTPAINNEQFF
TRBJ2-1 TRBV28 CASSRSGLAGGAEQFF
TRBJ2-7 TRBV7-9 CASSRSIPGGSYEQYF
TRBJ1-6 TRBV3-1/TRBV3-2 CASSALGIPLHF
TRBJ2-3 TRBV7-2 CASSLGAVSTDTQYF
TRBJ2-2 TRBV20-1 CSASSGESGGELFF